The 28 T cell receptor beta chains in this list originate from one sample, sequenced in a study of glioma-infiltrating T cells. TCR alpha and beta CDR3 regions were amplified from RNA using iRepertoire nested multiplex PCR. TCRdb redid the calling of the multiplex PCR reads with MiXCR, one entry per CDR3 protein. This sample has about 2,500 distinct CDR3 sequences, with 69% found just once. Sequencing used glioma tissue, nonneoplastic brain tissue, or PBMCs (not recorded which). The receptors originated from a human donor with low-grade glioma or glioblastoma, undergoing nonglioma brain surgery, or in good health (not recorded which).

This chain uses TRBV15 with TRBJ2-3; no reliable D call. V was clipped by 3 bases and J by 13 bases, with 20 bases between them. The CDR3 contains 14 residues. Germline-derived CDR1 and CDR2 are LNHNV and YYDKDF (reference sequence). CDR3 bases: TGTGCCACCAGCAGGGGCAGGAAAAGCACAGATAAGTATTTT. Encoded protein: CATSRGRKSTDKYF.

The V and J genes are TRBV6-1 and TRBJ1-1; D not resolved. CDR3 length: 13 amino acids. V was cut by 8 bases and J by 5 bases, with 15 bases left in between. The V gene's germline CDR1 is MNHNS and CDR2 SASEGT. The CDR3 nucleotides read TGTGCCAGCTGGGAAGGTAGGAATACTGAAGCTTTCTTT. As protein: CASWEGRNTEAFF.

Turning to this clonotype: The junction and the germline gene differ at one end; a read error may be behind it. The V gene is TRBV7-9, the J gene TRBJ2-1, with 9 bases fitting TRBD1. The germline CDR1 and CDR2 sequences are SEHNR and FQNEAQ (reference sequence). The CDR3 consists of 16 residues. This CDR3 is CASSTGQGNGYNVQFF. The CDR3 DNA sequence: TGTGCCAGCAGTACTGGACAGGGGAATGGCTACAATGTGCAGTTCTTC.

This clonotype was counted once. The chain has TRBV20-1 and TRBJ2-1, with TRBD2 identical over 7 bases. The J segment lost 8 bases and the V segment lost 3 bases, leaving 4 bases of the junction unmatched. The CDR3 runs to 12 residues. CDR1 is DFQATT and CDR2 is SNEGSKA in the germline V gene (reference sequence). CDR3 coding DNA: TGCAGTGCTAGCGGGGGGTATGATGAGCAGTTCTTC. Translating gives CSASGGYDEQFF.

This clonotype occurred a few times. The chain recombines TRBV28 with TRBJ1-5; no definite D call. The V gene lost 9 bases and the J gene lost 0 bases, with 9 bases spanning the gap. The germline V gene encodes CDR1 MDHEN and CDR2 SYDVKM. The CDR3 has 13 residues. CDR3 protein: CASLSYSNQPQHF. Here the CDR3 DNA reads TGTGCCAGTTTGAGTTATAGCAATCAGCCCCAGCATTTT.

In its sample, this clonotype is large (0.1 to 1%). The CDR3 nucleotides read TGTGCCAGCAGCGTAGATCCGGGGAATTCACCCCTCCACTTT. It codes for CASSVDPGNSPLHF. V and J are TRBV9 and TRBJ1-6; the D is unclear. The CDR3 has 14 amino acids. Germline lookup yields CDR1 SGDLS and CDR2 YYNGEE. V was cut by 0 bases and J by 7 bases, with 8 bases left in between.

Regarding this clonotype: It is unclear where the CDR3 begins or ends on the DNA, so no DNA is shown, and the CDR3 is as TCRdb lists it. The chain combines TRBV3-1 with TRBJ2-1; TRBD2, the table's D call, was not compared with the DNA. Inclusive of both ends, the CDR3 amounts to 22 amino acids. The germline CDR1 and CDR2 sequences are LGHDT and YNNKEL (reference sequence). The CDR3 sequence is CASSLYICSASSRGLADNEQFF.

The chain combines TRBV27 with TRBJ1-2, with 7 bases aligning to TRBD1. CDR1 is MNHEY and CDR2 is SMNVEV in the germline V gene (reference sequence). Losses at the gene ends were 5 bases for V and 6 bases for J; bases not matched to a gene: 6. This CDR3 region has 13 residues. The CDR3 sequence is CASSITGVDGYTF. The CDR3 coding sequence is TGTGCCAGCAGTATAACAGGGGTGGATGGCTACACCTTC.

This clonotype was seen only a few times. The junction and the germline gene differ at one end; a read error may be behind it. V and J are TRBV28 and TRBJ1-5; no reliable D call. Per germline, CDR1 MDHEN and CDR2 SYDVKM. This CDR3 comprises 17 residues. The CDR3 DNA reads as TGTGCCCGTGGAAATTACGAGTCCAGATATAGAAATCAGCCCCAGAATTTT. It encodes CARGNYESRYRNQPQNF.

The genes are TRBV20-1 and TRBJ1-2; D possibly corresponds to TRBD1 (6 bases). The V gene lost 3 bases and the J gene lost 6 bases, with 17 bases spanning the gap. Germline V gene data show CDR1 as DFQATT and CDR2 as SNEGSKA (reference sequence). This CDR3 has 14 amino acids. The CDR3 reads CSARGRGAQDGYTF. In nucleotides, the CDR3 is TGCAGTGCTAGGGGTCGGGGGGCGCAGGATGGCTACACCTTC.

In the case of this clonotype: Sequence at one end of the junction differs from germline and may be a read error. The rearrangement links TRBV6-4 to TRBJ2-2; weak D call: TRBD2 (5 bases). Germline CDR1 reads MRHNA; CDR2 reads SNTAGT. The CDR3 totals 16 residues. The CDR3: CASSPGPHINTGELSF. DNA for the CDR3: TGTGCCTCCTCACCCGGACCACACATAAACACCGGGGAGCTGTCTTTT.

In the case of this clonotype: One end of the junction varies from germline; a read error may be responsible. This chain uses TRBV27 with TRBJ1-1, with 7 nucleotides matching TRBD1. Germline CDR1 is MNHEY and CDR2 is SMNVEV (reference sequence). The length of the CDR3 is 13 residues. CDR3 region: CASGETGSTEAFF. The CDR3 DNA reads as TGTGCCAGCGGTGAGACAGGGAGCACTGAAGCCTTCTTT.

V and J are TRBV29-1 and TRBJ1-6; D is unclear. V lost 5 bases and J 16 bases, leaving 15 bases between the germline ends. The length of the CDR3 is 11 residues. Germline V gene lookup returns CDR1 SQVTM and CDR2 ANQGSEA. This CDR3 reads CSVSGSHGLHF. The CDR3 bases are TGCAGCGTTTCTGGGTCTCATGGACTCCACTTT.

The J gene is TRBJ2-7, the V gene TRBV6-6; the match to TRBD1 covers 12 bases. The germline gives CDR1 MNHNY, CDR2 SVGAGI (reference sequence). The length of the CDR3 is 15 residues. The V and J ends lost 6 bases and 4 bases, in that order; junction bases with no gene match: 7. The CDR3 loop is CASSRDRGQGYEQYV. In nucleotides, the CDR3 is TGTGCCAGCAGCCGGGACAGGGGGCAAGGGTACGAGCAGTACGTC.

The rearrangement uses TRBV6-2 or TRBV6-3 and TRBJ2-1; perhaps TRBD1 as D (6 bases). This CDR3 region has 17 residues. CDR1 and CDR2 from the germline V gene are MNHEY and SVGEGT. Trimming shortened V by 2 bases and J by 7 bases, and 21 bases separated the two germline ends. As DNA, the CDR3 is TGTGCCAGCAGTTACACCGCCGGACAGATCTTCTATAATGAGCAGTTCTTC. Its translation: CASSYTAGQIFYNEQFF.

This sequence joins TRBV6-5 and TRBJ2-7; D may match TRBD1 or TRBD2 (5 bases each). Germline CDR1 reads MNHEY; CDR2 reads SVGAGI. The CDR3 spans 15 residues. The CDR3 DNA reads as TGTCCCAGCAGTTACTCGAGGTCGGGGCTCCCCGAGCAGTACGTC. Protein product: CPSSYSRSGLPEQYV.

On this clonotype itself: One junction end disagrees with the germline gene, perhaps due to a read error. This chain uses TRBV27 with TRBJ2-1; possibly TRBD2 for D (6 bases). The CDR3 runs 14 residues. From germline, CDR1 is MNHEY and CDR2 SMNVEV (reference sequence). The CDR3 protein is CASSLGGGSYNEQF. The CDR3 coding sequence is TGTGCCAGCAGTTTAGGGGGAGGCTCCTACAATGAGCAGTTC.

Details on this clonotype: This CDR3 is missing its conserved last phenylalanine or tryptophan, likely due to a read error. The V and J genes are TRBV6-6 and TRBJ2-5; the D gene is possibly TRBD2 (6 bases). Per germline, CDR1 MNHNY and CDR2 SVGAGI (reference sequence). The CDR3 covers 16 residues. V was shortened by 5 bases and J by 4 bases, with 20 bases between the two germline ends. The CDR3 loop reads CASSPRIIAGRETQYL. The DNA for the CDR3 is TGTGCCAGCAGTCCACGAATAATTGCGGGGAGAGAGACCCAGTACCTC.

Worth noting for this clonotype: The CDR3 carries no conserved terminal phenylalanine or tryptophan, so it likely arises from a read error. The DNA is omitted, as the CDR3 cannot be located on it reliably, and the CDR3 follows TCRdb's listing. V and J are TRBV6-2 or TRBV6-3 and TRBJ1-1; TRBD1 is taken as the D call from the table, unchecked against the DNA. Germline V gene sequence: CDR1 MNHEY, CDR2 SVGEGT. The CDR3 region is 13 residues in length, termini included. CDR3 loop: CAGWTGMNTEAFL.

V usage is TRBV4-1 and J usage is TRBJ1-2, with D uncertain. V lost 0 bases, J lost 8 bases, and 13 bases lay in between. This CDR3 region has 14 residues. The germline V gene encodes CDR1 MGHRA and CDR2 YSYEKL. Written as DNA, the CDR3 is TGCGCCAGCAGCCAAGATTTCCTAGCAGGAGGCTACACCTTC. Translating it yields CASSQDFLAGGYTF.

This clonotype is termed medium-sized. The genes are TRBV7-3 and TRBJ2-1; D is uncertain. This CDR3 contains 13 residues. The germline V gene has CDR1 SGHTA and CDR2 FQGTGA. The germline V and J ends were trimmed by 1 base and 8 bases, with 9 bases remaining between them. CDR3 sequence reads: CASSLKVRDEQFF. The CDR3 bases are TGTGCCAGCAGCTTAAAGGTCCGGGATGAGCAGTTCTTC.

On this clonotype itself: It is likely a read error, because the conserved phenylalanine at the end of the CDR3 is missing. V gene TRBV20-1 combines with J gene TRBJ2-1; TRBD2 matches at 10 bases. V dropped 7 bases and J dropped 5; count of bases not matched to a gene: 11. The V gene's germline CDR1 is DFQATT and CDR2 SNEGSKA (reference sequence). This CDR3 comprises 15 residues. CDR3 coding DNA: TGCAGTGTTAGCAGCCGGGGACTAGCGAACAATGAGCAGTTCATC. Its protein product is CSVSSRGLANNEQFI.

The chain joins TRBV6-1 to TRBJ2-7; a weak D match, TRBD2 (5 bases). The CDR3 has 13 residues. Germline V lookup: CDR1 MNHNS, CDR2 SASEGT. In nucleotides, the CDR3 is TGTGCCAGCAGTGAAACGGCGAGGGTCGAGCCGTCCGTC. Translated, it gives CASSETARVEPSV.

This clonotype was counted only a few times. V usage is TRBV6-1 and J usage is TRBJ1-2; 10 bases line up with TRBD1. The V gene end was trimmed by 7 bases and the J gene end by 6 bases; junction bases not matched to a gene: 8. This CDR3 has 14 amino acids. Germline assignment: CDR1 MNHNS and CDR2 SASEGT. Written as DNA, the CDR3 is TGTGCCAGCACCCGGGAGGGACAGGGGAATGGCTACACCTTC. Its translation: CASTREGQGNGYTF.

By proportion, this clonotype is medium-sized. The chain carries TRBV3-1 and TRBJ1-1, with 9 bases identical to TRBD1. The CDR3 spans 16 residues. CDR1 is LGHDT, CDR2 YNNKEL, per germline (reference sequence). J gave up 1 base and V 4 bases, and 7 bases lay outside the gene matches. CDR3 coding DNA: TGTGCCAGCAGCCCCACGGGGACAGGGAAGAACACTGAAGCTTTCTTT. Its protein is CASSPTGTGKNTEAFF.

The chain employs TRBV20-1 and TRBJ2-1; D unclear. The CDR3 has 15 amino acids. Germline V CDR1 and CDR2: DFQATT, SNEGSKA (reference sequence). The V and J ends lost 3 bases and 11 bases respectively, with 23 bases between them. In nucleotides, the CDR3 is TGCAGTGCTAGCGTGCCAGCGATGTTAGGGAATAAGCAGTTCTTC. Translation gives CSASVPAMLGNKQFF.

The chain uses TRBV7-6 and TRBJ1-4; 9 bases fit TRBD1. J was trimmed by 3 bases and V by 6 bases; bases with no gene match: 14. This CDR3 region has 18 residues. The germline CDR1 and CDR2 sequences are SGHVS and FNYEAQ. The CDR3 coding sequence is TGTGCCAGCAGTACTGGACAGGGGATAAAGGGAGCTAATGAAAAACTGTTTTTT. It translates to CASSTGQGIKGANEKLFF.

The chain joins TRBV15 to TRBJ2-7; D is unclear. The germline gives CDR1 LNHNV, CDR2 YYDKDF (reference sequence). This CDR3 is built from 14 residues. V was cut by 3 bases and J by 1 base, with 10 bases left in between. The CDR3 nucleotides read TGTGCCACCAGCAGGGTCAGCAGTTCCTACGAGCAGTACGTC. Translation: CATSRVSSSYEQYV.